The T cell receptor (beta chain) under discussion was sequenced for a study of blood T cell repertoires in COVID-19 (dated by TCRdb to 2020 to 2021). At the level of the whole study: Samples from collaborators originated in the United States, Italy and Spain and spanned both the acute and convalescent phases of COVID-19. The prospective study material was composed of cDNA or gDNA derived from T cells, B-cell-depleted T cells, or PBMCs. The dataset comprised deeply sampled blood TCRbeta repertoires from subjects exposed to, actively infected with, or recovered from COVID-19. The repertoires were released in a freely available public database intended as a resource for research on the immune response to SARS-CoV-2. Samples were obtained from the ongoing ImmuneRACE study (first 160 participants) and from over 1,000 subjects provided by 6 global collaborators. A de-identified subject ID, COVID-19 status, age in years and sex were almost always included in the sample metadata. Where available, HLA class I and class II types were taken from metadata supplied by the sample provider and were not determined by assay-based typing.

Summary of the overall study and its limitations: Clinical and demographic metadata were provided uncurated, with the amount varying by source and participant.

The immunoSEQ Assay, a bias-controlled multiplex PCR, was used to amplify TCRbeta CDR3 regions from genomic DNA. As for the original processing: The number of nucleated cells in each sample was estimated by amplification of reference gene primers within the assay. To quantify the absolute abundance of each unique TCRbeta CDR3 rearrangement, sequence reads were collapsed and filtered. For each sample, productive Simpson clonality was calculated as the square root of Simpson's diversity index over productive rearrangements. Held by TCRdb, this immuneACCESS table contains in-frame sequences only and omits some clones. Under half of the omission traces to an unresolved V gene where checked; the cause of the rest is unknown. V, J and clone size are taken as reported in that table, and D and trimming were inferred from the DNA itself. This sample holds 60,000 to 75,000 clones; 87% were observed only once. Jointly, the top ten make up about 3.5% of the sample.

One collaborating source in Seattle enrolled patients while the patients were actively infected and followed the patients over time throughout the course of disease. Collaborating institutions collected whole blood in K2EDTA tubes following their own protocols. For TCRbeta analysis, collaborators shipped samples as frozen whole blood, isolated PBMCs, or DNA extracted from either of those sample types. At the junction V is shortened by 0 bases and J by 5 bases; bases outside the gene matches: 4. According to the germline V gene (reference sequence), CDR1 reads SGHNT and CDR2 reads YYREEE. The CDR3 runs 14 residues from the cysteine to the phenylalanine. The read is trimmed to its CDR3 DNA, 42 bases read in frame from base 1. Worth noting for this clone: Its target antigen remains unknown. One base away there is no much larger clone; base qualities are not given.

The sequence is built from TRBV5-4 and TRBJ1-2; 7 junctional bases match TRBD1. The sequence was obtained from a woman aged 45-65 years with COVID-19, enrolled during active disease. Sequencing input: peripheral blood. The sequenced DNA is TGTGCCAGCAGCTTGGTTAGGGGGCAATATGGCTACACCTTC. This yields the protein CASSLVRGQYGYTF.